Listed below are T cell receptor beta chains from one sample, sequenced in a study of shared clonotypes between healthy human individuals. TCRdb's copy holds only in-frame clones and misses some; the assay was immunoSEQ multiplex PCR. The sample has roughly 110,000 clones, under 70% seen once. The sequenced sample was memory CD8+ T cells sorted from blood. Receptors originate from a woman aged 25 to 45 in good health. The CDR3 runs from the conserved cysteine through the conserved F or W. The D gene is left open where the match is weak. Rows give clone size only sometimes, using once, few, many, or a class for an expanded clone.

V gene: TRBV12-5
J gene: TRBJ2-6
D gene: NA
clone size: NA
CDR3 protein: CAIGTCPGQSRANVLTF
CDR3 DNA: TGTGCTATTGGTACATGTCCAGGACAAAGTCGGGCCAACGTCCTGACTTTC

V gene: TRBV20-1
J gene: TRBJ2-7
D gene: NA
clone size: few
CDR3 protein: CSASGHYEQYF
CDR3 DNA: TGCAGTGCTTCGGGCCACTACGAGCAGTACTTC

V gene: TRBV6-4
J gene: TRBJ1-6
D gene: NA
clone size: few
CDR3 protein: CASSDSQENSPLHF
CDR3 DNA: TGTGCCAGCAGTGACTCACAGGAAAATTCACCCCTCCACTTT

V gene: TRBV2
J gene: TRBJ2-2
D gene: NA
clone size: NA
CDR3 protein: CASSPPRQITGELFF
CDR3 DNA: TGTGCCAGCAGTCCCCCCCGACAAATCACCGGGGAGCTGTTTTTT

V gene: TRBV19
J gene: TRBJ2-7
D gene: TRBD1
clone size: many
CDR3 protein: CASSRDREPYEQYF
CDR3 DNA: TGTGCCAGTAGTAGGGACAGAGAACCCTACGAGCAGTACTTC

V gene: TRBV6-5
J gene: TRBJ1-1
D gene: NA
clone size: once
CDR3 protein: CASSYSVGTEAFF
CDR3 DNA: TGTGCCAGCAGTTACTCTGTGGGTACTGAAGCTTTCTTT

V gene: TRBV5-8
J gene: TRBJ2-3
D gene: TRBD1
clone size: NA
CDR3 protein: CASSRGQPSTDTQYF
CDR3 DNA: TGTGCCAGCAGCCGGGGACAGCCTAGCACAGATACGCAGTATTTT

V gene: TRBV6-6
J gene: TRBJ2-7
D gene: NA
clone size: NA
CDR3 protein: CASSRDGTYEQYF
CDR3 DNA: TGTGCCAGCAGCCGGGACGGGACCTACGAGCAGTACTTC

V gene: TRBV11-2
J gene: TRBJ2-5
D gene: NA
clone size: NA
CDR3 protein: CASGSGAFQETQYF
CDR3 DNA: TGTGCCAGCGGGAGCGGTGCCTTTCAAGAGACCCAGTACTTC

V gene: TRBV29-1
J gene: TRBJ2-7
D gene: TRBD2
clone size: NA
CDR3 protein: CSAGLAGEGYEQYF
CDR3 DNA: TGCAGCGCCGGACTAGCGGGAGAAGGCTACGAGCAGTACTTC

V gene: TRBV4-1
J gene: TRBJ2-7
D gene: TRBD1
clone size: NA
CDR3 protein: CASSQEGTGYYEQYF
CDR3 DNA: TGCGCCAGCAGCCAGGAGGGGACAGGCTACTACGAGCAGTACTTC

V gene: TRBV14
J gene: TRBJ2-7
D gene: NA
clone size: NA
CDR3 protein: CASSHQGVTEQYF
CDR3 DNA: TGTGCCAGCAGCCACCAGGGAGTGACAGAGCAGTACTTC

V gene: TRBV27
J gene: TRBJ1-5
D gene: TRBD1
clone size: NA
CDR3 protein: CASGQGGIRTQHF
CDR3 DNA: TGTGCCAGCGGCCAGGGGGGGATTCGGACCCAGCATTTT

V gene: TRBV4-1
J gene: TRBJ1-2
D gene: NA
clone size: NA
CDR3 protein: CASSQGPGTNYGYTF
CDR3 DNA: TGCGCCAGCAGCCAAGGGCCCGGCACTAACTATGGCTACACCTTC